This T cell receptor beta chain was sequenced for a study of neoadjuvant anti-PD-1 for oral cavity cancer. Study background: Patients mostly received three to four biweekly nivolumab doses at 3 mg/kg before surgery. Patients without progression got a fourth dose around day 43.

Blood libraries mostly used roughly 500 ng genomic DNA, six replicates each. Here immunoSEQ multiplex PCR was the method, and the copy in TCRdb shows in-frame clones only, minus some. The profile covers about 72,000 clones, with more than 70% appearing a single time and 3% to 3.5% taken by the ten largest. Stage II-IVA oral cavity squamous cell carcinoma was new and untreated by systemic or radiation therapy. CDR1 and CDR2 from the germline V gene are MNHEY and SVGAGI. Trimming shortened V by 7 bases and J by 2 bases, and 12 bases separated the two germline ends. This CDR3 contains 13 residues. The starting material was PBMCs, obtained before nivolumab (anti-PD-1) treatment. The chain uses TRBV6-5 and TRBJ2-7; D gene ambiguous. This sequence originates from a person between 40 and 85 years old with oral cavity squamous cell carcinoma. In nucleotides, the CDR3 is TGTGCCAGCACAACATTTGGGGCCTACGAGCAGTACTTC. This translates into CASTTFGAYEQYF.